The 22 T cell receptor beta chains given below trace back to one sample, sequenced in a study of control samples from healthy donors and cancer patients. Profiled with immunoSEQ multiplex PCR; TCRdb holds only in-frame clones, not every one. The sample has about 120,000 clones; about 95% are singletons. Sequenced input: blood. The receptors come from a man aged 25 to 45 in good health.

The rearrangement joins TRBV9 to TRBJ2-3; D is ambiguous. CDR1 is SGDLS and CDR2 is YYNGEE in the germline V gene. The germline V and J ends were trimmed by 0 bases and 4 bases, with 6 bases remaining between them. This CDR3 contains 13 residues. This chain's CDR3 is CASSVAHADTQYF. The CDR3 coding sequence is TGTGCCAGCAGCGTAGCCCACGCAGATACGCAGTATTTT.

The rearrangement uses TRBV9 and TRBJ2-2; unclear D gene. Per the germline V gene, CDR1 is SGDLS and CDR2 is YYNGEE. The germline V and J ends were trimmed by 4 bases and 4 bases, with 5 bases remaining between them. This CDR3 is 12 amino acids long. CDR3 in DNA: TGTGCCAGCAGCCCTAGCACCGGGGAGCTGTTTTTT. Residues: CASSPSTGELFF.

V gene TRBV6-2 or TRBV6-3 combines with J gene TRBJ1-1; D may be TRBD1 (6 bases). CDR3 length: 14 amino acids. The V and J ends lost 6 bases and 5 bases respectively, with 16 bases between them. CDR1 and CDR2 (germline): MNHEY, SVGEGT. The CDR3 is CASSPSGAYTEAFF. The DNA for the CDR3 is TGTGCCAGCAGCCCCTCGGGGGCGTATACTGAAGCTTTCTTT.

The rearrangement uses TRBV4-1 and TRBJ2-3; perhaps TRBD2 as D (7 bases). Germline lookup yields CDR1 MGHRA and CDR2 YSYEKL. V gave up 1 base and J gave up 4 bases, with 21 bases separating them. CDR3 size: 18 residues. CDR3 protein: CASSQVPPRGARADTQYF. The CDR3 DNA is TGCGCCAGCAGCCAAGTCCCCCCCCGGGGGGCCAGGGCAGATACGCAGTATTTT.

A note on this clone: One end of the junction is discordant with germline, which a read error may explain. The CDR3 nucleotides read TGCGCCAGCAGCCAGATGGTCAATCAGCCCAAGCATTTT. Protein product: CASSQMVNQPKHF. The chain couples TRBV4-1 to TRBJ1-5, with D unresolved. The CDR3 length is 13 residues. Per the germline V gene, CDR1 is MGHRA and CDR2 is YSYEKL.

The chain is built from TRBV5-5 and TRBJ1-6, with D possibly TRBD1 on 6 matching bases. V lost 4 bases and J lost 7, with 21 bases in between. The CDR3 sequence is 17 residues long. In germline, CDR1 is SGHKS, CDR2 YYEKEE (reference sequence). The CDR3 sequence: CASSPVPLDSVNSPLHF. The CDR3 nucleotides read TGTGCCAGCAGCCCCGTCCCCTTGGACAGCGTCAATTCACCCCTCCACTTT.

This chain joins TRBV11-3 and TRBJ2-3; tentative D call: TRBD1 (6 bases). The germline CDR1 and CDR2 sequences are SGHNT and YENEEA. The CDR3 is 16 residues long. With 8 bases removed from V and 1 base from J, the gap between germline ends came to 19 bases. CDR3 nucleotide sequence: TGTGCCAGCTCCCCCGGGACAATGATGGGCACAGATACGCAGTATTTT. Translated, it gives CASSPGTMMGTDTQYF.

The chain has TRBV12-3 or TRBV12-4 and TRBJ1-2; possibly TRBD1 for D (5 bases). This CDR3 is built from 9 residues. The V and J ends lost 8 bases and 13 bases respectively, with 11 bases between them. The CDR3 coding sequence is TGTGCCAGCGGGGGAAGCCTCACCTTC. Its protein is CASGGSLTF.

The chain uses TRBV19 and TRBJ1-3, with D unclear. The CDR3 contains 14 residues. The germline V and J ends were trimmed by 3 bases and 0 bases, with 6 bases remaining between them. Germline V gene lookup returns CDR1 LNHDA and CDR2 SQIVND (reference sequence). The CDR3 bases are TGTGCCAGTAGTATGACGCTCTCTGGAAACACCATATATTTT. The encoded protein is CASSMTLSGNTIYF. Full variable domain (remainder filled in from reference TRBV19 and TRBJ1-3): DGGITQSPKYLFRKEGQNVTLSCEQNLNHDAMYWYRQDPGQGLRLIYYSQIVNDFQKGDIAEGYSVSREKKESFPLTVTSAQKNPTAFYLCASSMTLSGNTIYFGEGSWLTVV.

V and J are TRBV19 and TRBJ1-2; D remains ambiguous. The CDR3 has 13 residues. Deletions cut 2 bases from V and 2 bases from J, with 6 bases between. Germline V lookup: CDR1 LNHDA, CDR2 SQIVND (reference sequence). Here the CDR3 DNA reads TGTGCCAGTAGTATACAGTGGAACTATGGCTACACCTTC. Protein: CASSIQWNYGYTF.

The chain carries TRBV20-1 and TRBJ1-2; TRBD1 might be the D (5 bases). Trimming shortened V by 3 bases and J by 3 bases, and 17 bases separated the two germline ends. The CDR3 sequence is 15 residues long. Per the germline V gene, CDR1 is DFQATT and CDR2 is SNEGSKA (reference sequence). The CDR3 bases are TGCAGTGCTAGTGATTCCGGCAGGGCGGACTATGGCTACACCTTC. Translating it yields CSASDSGRADYGYTF.

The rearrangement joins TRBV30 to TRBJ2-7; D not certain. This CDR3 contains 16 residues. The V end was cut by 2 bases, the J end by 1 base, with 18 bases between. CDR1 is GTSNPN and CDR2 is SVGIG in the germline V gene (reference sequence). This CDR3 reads CAWSRVASYESYEQYF. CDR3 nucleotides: TGTGCCTGGAGTAGGGTGGCCTCATACGAGTCCTACGAGCAGTACTTC.

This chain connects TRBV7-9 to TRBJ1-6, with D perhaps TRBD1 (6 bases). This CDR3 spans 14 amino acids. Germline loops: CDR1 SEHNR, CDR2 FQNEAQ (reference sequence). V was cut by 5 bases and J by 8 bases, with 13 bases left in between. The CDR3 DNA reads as TGTGCCAGCAGCACGGACAGTTTTTATTCACCCCTCCACTTT. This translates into CASSTDSFYSPLHF. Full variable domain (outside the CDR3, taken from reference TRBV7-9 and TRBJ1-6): DTGVSQNPRHKITKRGQNVTFRCDPISEHNRLYWYRQTLGQGPEFLTYFQNEAQLEKSRLLSDRFSAERPKGSFSTLEIQRTEQGDSAMYLCASSTDSFYSPLHFGNGTRLTVT.

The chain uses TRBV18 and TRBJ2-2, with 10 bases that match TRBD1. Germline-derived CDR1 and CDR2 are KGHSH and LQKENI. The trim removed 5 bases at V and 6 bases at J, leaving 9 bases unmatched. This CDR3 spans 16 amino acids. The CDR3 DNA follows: TGTGCCAGCTCATCACGACCCGGGACAGGGGCCGGGGAGCTGTTTTTT. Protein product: CASSSRPGTGAGELFF.

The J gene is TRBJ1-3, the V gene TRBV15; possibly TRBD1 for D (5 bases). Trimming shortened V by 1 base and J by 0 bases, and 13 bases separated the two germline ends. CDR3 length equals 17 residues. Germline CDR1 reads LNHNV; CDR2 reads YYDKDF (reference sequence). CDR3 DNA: TGTGCCACCAGCAGAGCTCGCCCAGGGAACTCTGGAAACACCATATATTTT. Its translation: CATSRARPGNSGNTIYF. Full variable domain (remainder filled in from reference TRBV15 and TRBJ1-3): DAMVIQNPRYQVTQFGKPVTLSCSQTLNHNVMYWYQQKSSQAPKLLFHYYDKDFNNEADTPDNFQSRRPNTSFCFLDIRSPGLGDTAMYLCATSRARPGNSGNTIYFGEGSWLTVV.

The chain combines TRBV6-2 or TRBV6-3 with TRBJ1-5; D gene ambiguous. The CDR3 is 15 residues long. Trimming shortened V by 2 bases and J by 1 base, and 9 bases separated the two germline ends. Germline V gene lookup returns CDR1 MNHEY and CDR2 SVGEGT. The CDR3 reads CASSYGVVSNQPQHF. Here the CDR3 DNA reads TGTGCCAGCAGTTACGGGGTGGTGAGCAATCAGCCCCAGCATTTT.

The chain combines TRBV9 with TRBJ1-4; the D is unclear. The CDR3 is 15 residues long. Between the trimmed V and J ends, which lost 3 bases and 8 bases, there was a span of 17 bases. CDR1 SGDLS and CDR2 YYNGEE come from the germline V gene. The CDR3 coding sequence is TGTGCCAGCAGCGCCCGGACCTTCCCGGGGGAAAAACTGTTTTTT. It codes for CASSARTFPGEKLFF.

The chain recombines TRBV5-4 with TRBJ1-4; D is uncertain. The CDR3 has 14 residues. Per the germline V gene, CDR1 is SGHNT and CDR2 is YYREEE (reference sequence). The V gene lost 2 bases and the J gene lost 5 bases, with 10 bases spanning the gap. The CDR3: CASSFRHQNEKLFF. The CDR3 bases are TGTGCCAGCAGCTTCCGTCACCAAAATGAAAAACTGTTTTTT.

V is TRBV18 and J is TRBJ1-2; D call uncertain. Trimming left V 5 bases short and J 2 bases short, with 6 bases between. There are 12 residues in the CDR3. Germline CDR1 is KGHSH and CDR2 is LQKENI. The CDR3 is CASSTDNYGYTF. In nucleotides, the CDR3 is TGTGCCAGCTCAACTGACAACTATGGCTACACCTTC.

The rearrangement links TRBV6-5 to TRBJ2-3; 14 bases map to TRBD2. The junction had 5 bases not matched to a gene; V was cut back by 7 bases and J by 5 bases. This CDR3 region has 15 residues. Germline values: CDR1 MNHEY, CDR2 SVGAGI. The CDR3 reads CASTLTSGGGDTQYF. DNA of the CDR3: TGTGCCAGCACCCTGACTAGCGGGGGGGGAGATACGCAGTATTTT.

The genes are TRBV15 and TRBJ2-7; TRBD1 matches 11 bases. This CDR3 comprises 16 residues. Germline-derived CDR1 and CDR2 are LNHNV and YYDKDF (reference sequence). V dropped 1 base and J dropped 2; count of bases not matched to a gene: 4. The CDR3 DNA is TGTGCCACCAGCAGAGGCCCGGGACAGGGGGCCTACGAGCAGTACTTC. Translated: CATSRGPGQGAYEQYF.

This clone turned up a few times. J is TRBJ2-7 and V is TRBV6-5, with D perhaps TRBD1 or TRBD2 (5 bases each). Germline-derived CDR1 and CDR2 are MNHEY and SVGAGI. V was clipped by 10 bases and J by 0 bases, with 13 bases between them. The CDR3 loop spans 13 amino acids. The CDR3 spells CATGDRSSYEQYF. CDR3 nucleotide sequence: TGTGCCACTGGGGACCGGAGCTCCTACGAGCAGTACTTC.